These 14 T cell receptor beta chains were sequenced from one sample in a study of blood T cell repertoires in COVID-19. Profiling relied on immunoSEQ multiplex PCR, and the TCRdb table lists in-frame clones only, not all of them. Counted here are approximately 100,000 clones, 80% to 95% occurring once; the ten biggest clones make up around 5.4%. Sequencing used peripheral blood. These receptor sequences come from a man between 65 and 85 years old with acute or convalescent COVID-19.

The chain is built from TRBV2 and TRBJ2-7, with D possibly matching TRBD1 (6 bases). The V end lost 2 bases, the J end lost 3 bases, and 17 bases lay between the germline ends. From germline, CDR1 is SNHLY and CDR2 FYNNEI. This CDR3 contains 16 residues. The DNA of the CDR3 is TGTGCCAGCAGTGAAAATGGTGGAACAGGGATCTACGAGCAGTACTTC. Protein: CASSENGGTGIYEQYF.

The gene calls are TRBV5-5 and TRBJ1-2, with D unresolved. The V end was cut by 7 bases, the J end by 1 base, with 8 bases between. The CDR3 is 12 residues long. Per germline, CDR1 SGHKS and CDR2 YYEKEE (reference sequence). The CDR3 sequence: CASGGYNYGYTF. As DNA, the CDR3 is TGTGCCAGCGGCGGCTATAACTATGGCTACACCTTC.

This sequence joins TRBV28 and TRBJ2-7, with D perhaps TRBD1 (5 bases). Germline CDR1 reads MDHEN; CDR2 reads SYDVKM. Trimming removed 10 bases at V and 5 bases at J, with 15 bases between. The CDR3 is 12 amino acids. CDR3 residues: CATRQFAHEQYF. The CDR3 bases are TGTGCCACCCGACAGTTTGCGCACGAGCAGTACTTC.

The chain combines TRBV18 with TRBJ1-1; D call uncertain. The V gene lost 2 bases and the J gene lost 0 bases, with 10 bases spanning the gap. CDR1 and CDR2 (germline): KGHSH, LQKENI. CDR3 length equals 15 residues. CDR3 region: CASSPAGSLNTEAFF. CDR3 sequence (DNA): TGTGCCAGCTCACCAGCCGGGTCCCTGAACACTGAAGCTTTCTTT.

Only one count was recorded for this clone. This sequence joins TRBV5-6 and TRBJ2-7, with D possibly being TRBD1 (6 bases). The germline gives CDR1 SGHDT, CDR2 YYEEEE. V lost 4 bases to trimming and J lost 7 bases, with 12 bases between them. The CDR3 consists of 12 residues. The CDR3 here is CASSTRQAEQYF. The CDR3 DNA follows: TGTGCCAGCAGCACCCGACAGGCAGAGCAGTACTTC.

This chain uses TRBV3-1 (or the pseudogene TRBV3-2) with TRBJ2-3; D is unresolved. V was clipped by 8 bases and J by 0 bases, with 9 bases between them. The length of the CDR3 is 13 residues. In germline, CDR1 is LGHDT, CDR2 YNNKEL (reference sequence). In DNA, the CDR3 is TGTGCCAGCGGCCCCTTCAGCACAGATACGCAGTATTTT. Amino acids: CASGPFSTDTQYF.

The chain is built from TRBV9 and TRBJ1-3; no firm D call. The CDR3 is 14 residues long. The germline V gene encodes CDR1 SGDLS and CDR2 YYNGEE. Trimming stripped 2 bases from V and 5 bases from J, with 11 bases between. The DNA for the CDR3 is TGTGCCAGCAGCGTGAGTTCATCGAGAAACACCATATATTTT. Its translation: CASSVSSSRNTIYF.

Notes on this clone: Different DNA sequences within this sample yield the same CDR3. CDR3 in amino acids: CATSRESRGSYEQYF. CDR3 DNA: TGTGCCACCAGCAGAGAAAGCAGGGGAAGCTACGAGCAGTACTTC. The chain has TRBV15 and TRBJ2-7; D might be TRBD1 (6 bases). Germline V gene sequence: CDR1 LNHNV, CDR2 YYDKDF (reference sequence). This CDR3 contains 15 residues. Trimming took off 0 bases at V and 3 bases at J, with 12 bases between the two ends.

This CDR3 is CASSYGTRRSGELFF. The CDR3, as DNA: TGTGCCAGCAGTTACGGGACACGGAGGTCCGGGGAGCTGTTTTTT. J is TRBJ2-2 and V is TRBV6-5, with a tentative D call TRBD1 (6 bases). The CDR3 totals 15 residues. The germline CDR1 and CDR2 sequences are MNHEY and SVGAGI. Trimming shortened V by 2 bases and J by 6 bases, and 13 bases separated the two germline ends.

Turning to this clone: In the same sample, other DNA sequences code for this CDR3. The genes are TRBV7-9 and TRBJ1-5, with 10 bases fitting TRBD1. V lost 5 bases and J lost 5; bases outside the gene matches: 3. The CDR3 has 14 residues. Per germline, CDR1 SEHNR and CDR2 FQNEAQ (reference sequence). The CDR3 sequence is CASSRTGGDQPQHF. The CDR3 DNA reads as TGTGCCAGCAGCCGGACAGGGGGGGATCAGCCCCAGCATTTT.

The chain is built from TRBV10-2 and TRBJ1-5; D is ambiguous. CDR1 WSHSY and CDR2 SAAADI come from the germline V gene. V shed 2 bases and J shed 0 bases, with 5 bases lying between them. This CDR3 spans 14 amino acids. For the CDR3, the DNA is TGCGCCAGCAGTGAGCGCGATAGCAATCAGCCCCAGCATTTT. It yields the protein CASSERDSNQPQHF.

This chain uses TRBV10-3 with TRBJ2-7, with TRBD2 matching 12 bases. CDR1 and CDR2 from the germline V gene are ENHRY and SYGVKD. This CDR3 contains 13 residues. V shed 11 bases and J 5 bases; nucleotides not matched to a gene: 7. The CDR3 region is CAVRTSGTHEQYF. CDR3 nucleotide sequence: TGTGCCGTCCGGACTAGCGGGACCCACGAGCAGTACTTC.

The rearrangement joins TRBV5-1 to TRBJ2-7; D possibly corresponds to TRBD2 (6 bases). The length of the CDR3 is 14 residues. Per germline, CDR1 SGHRS and CDR2 YFSETQ. The V gene lost 4 bases and the J gene lost 0 bases, with 11 bases spanning the gap. The CDR3 is CASSGGTDSYEQYF. In DNA form, the CDR3 reads TGCGCCAGCAGCGGAGGGACGGACTCCTACGAGCAGTACTTC. The variable domain in full, completed from reference TRBV5-1 and TRBJ2-7, reads KAGVTQTPRYLIKTRGQQVTLSCSPISGHRSVSWYQQTPGQGLQFLFEYFSETQRNKGNFPGRFSGRQFSNSRSEMNVSTLELGDSALYLCASSGGTDSYEQYFGPGTRLTVT.

The V call is TRBV6-5, the J call TRBJ2-1; D possibly corresponds to TRBD2 (5 bases). Trimming pared 10 bases from V and 9 bases from J, leaving 16 bases between. Germline V gene data show CDR1 as MNHEY and CDR2 as SVGAGI. This CDR3 is built from 12 residues. The CDR3 nucleotides read TGTGCCACTCAGAGGGTCCCGGGTGAGCAGTTCTTC. Translated: CATQRVPGEQFF.